This is a list of T cell receptor beta chains from one sample in a study of T cells expressing NK-cell markers. Reprocessing the 5' RACE reads, TCRdb reports a single entry for every CDR3 protein and omits DNA. The sample includes fewer than 400,000 distinct CDR3 sequences. The sample taken for sequencing was blood T cells: a sorted CD56 or NKG2C T cell subset, CD4+ or CD8+ T cells, or bulk PBMC T cells (not recorded which). These receptors were collected from a woman aged 50 to 65 in good health. CDR3s include the opening cysteine and the closing phenylalanine or tryptophan.

V	J	CDR3
TRBV2	TRBJ2-2	CASTNGLGELFF
TRBV24-1	TRBJ2-1	CATSDRGQGEQFF
TRBV12-3/TRBV12-4	TRBJ2-3	CASSRTVDTDTQYF
TRBV20-1	TRBJ2-6	CSARKLAGLPGANVLTF
TRBV5-6	TRBJ1-1	CASSLYREGTEAFF
TRBV4-1	TRBJ2-1	CASSQVGRSSYNEQFF
TRBV12-3/TRBV12-4	TRBJ2-1	CASSWGLAGENEQFF
TRBV19	TRBJ1-5	CASFGDNQPQHF
TRBV12-3/TRBV12-4	TRBJ2-7	CASSPSGLASSYEQYF
TRBV19	TRBJ2-1	CASSIAEYNEQFF
TRBV7-9	TRBJ2-3	CASSSTPGLSRPTDTQYF
TRBV12-3/TRBV12-4	TRBJ2-2	CASSQQGLAAKKNTGELFF
TRBV7-3	TRBJ2-3	CASSLGGGSLTDTQYF
TRBV3-1	TRBJ2-5	CASSQTVTSGQRQETQYF
TRBV9	TRBJ2-2	CASSVGGRVGPGELFF
TRBV20-1	TRBJ2-7	CSASTSYEQYF
TRBV6-6	TRBJ1-3	CASRTGSHSGNTIYF
TRBV7-6	TRBJ2-1	CASSIEYPGSPYNEQFF
TRBV15	TRBJ2-2	CATGRTENTGELFF
TRBV5-1	TRBJ2-7	CASSFETSGRSSRYF
TRBV3-1	TRBJ1-2	CASSQDVKTYGYTF
TRBV7-8	TRBJ1-4	CASSLDGKMNEKLFF
TRBV7-2	TRBJ2-1	CASTLQGTSKHEQFF
TRBV25-1	TRBJ2-1	CASSEGLAGPFSYNEQFF
TRBV7-9	TRBJ2-1	CASTALSEQFF
TRBV12-3/TRBV12-4	TRBJ2-1	CASSFRGLTTNNEQFF
TRBV4-1	TRBJ1-2	CASSQGAGYGYTF
TRBV27	TRBJ2-2	CASSPTGTSPTGELFF
TRBV6-6	TRBJ2-1	CASSYSRGKGYNEQFF
TRBV7-2	TRBJ1-3	CASSLDSWDTIYF
TRBV5-1	TRBJ2-7	CASSLGPRNEQYF
TRBV29-1	TRBJ1-1	CSAATGGGTEAFF
TRBV12-3/TRBV12-4	TRBJ1-4	CATHGTGGGEKLFF
TRBV12-3/TRBV12-4	TRBJ2-4	CASRSGPVQGEWRRIQYF
TRBV5-4	TRBJ2-1	CASEPPGLASNEQFF
TRBV5-1	TRBJ1-1	CASSFWGVSTEAFF
TRBV12-3/TRBV12-4	TRBJ2-3	CASSFSYGGTSTDTQYF
TRBV5-6	TRBJ2-7	CASSPKDRDLTYEQYF
TRBV6-5	TRBJ2-7	CASSYSAGMSSYEQYF
TRBV5-5	TRBJ2-3	CASSSTSGWGDTQYF
TRBV29-1	TRBJ2-5	CSVGATSGRARETQYF
TRBV6-5	TRBJ1-2	CASRTPGPIGGYTF
TRBV11-2	TRBJ2-7	CASSSTAQASYEQYF
TRBV20-1	TRBJ2-7	CSASVPKGSTYEQYF
TRBV29-1	TRBJ2-1	CSVEEAGRGQFF
TRBV27	TRBJ2-7	CASSSTRGHYEQYF
TRBV11-2	TRBJ1-1	CASRLHPGQMNTEAFF
TRBV7-7	TRBJ2-5	CASSTRGSAQETQYF